This T cell receptor beta chain was profiled in a study of T cells in Graves' hyperthyroidism and ophthalmopathy. For the study at large: Peripheral blood draws took place at initial diagnosis, ahead of any treatment.

Findings and caveats of the study: Peripheral blood also featured most of the thyroid clonotypes expanded above 0.001.

Every diagnosis used clinical symptoms, serum thyroxine and TRAb, thyroid ultrasound and orbital computed tomography. TCR beta CDR3 sequences were amplified from RNA transcripts. The primer set for the first-round RT-PCR of the TCR CDR3 was HTBI. TCRdb re-called the multiplex PCR reads through MiXCR, storing one row per CDR3 protein. The data contain roughly 580,000 distinct CDR3 sequences, over 11% of them singletons. Concerning this clonotype: As yet, its antigen is unknown.

With 7 bases removed from V and 5 bases from J, the gap between germline ends came to 22 bases. Per the germline V gene, CDR1 is SGHKS and CDR2 is YYEKEE (reference sequence). This CDR3 region has 15 residues. Sequenced input: blood. The clonotype was recovered from a woman in her thirties with Graves' hyperthyroidism that later progressed to Graves' ophthalmopathy. The chain carries TRBV5-5 and TRBJ2-7, with D possibly being TRBD1 (6 bases). CDR3: CASYRAGVGMDEQYF. CDR3 nucleotides: TGTGCCAGCTATAGGGCAGGGGTGGGGATGGACGAGCAGTACTTC.